These T cell receptor beta chains were read from a single sample in a study of shared clonotypes between healthy human individuals. Clones were read by immunoSEQ multiplex PCR, and TCRdb kept only the in-frame ones, dropping some. The sample gives 660,000 or so clones, about 96% of which show up once; 0.11% is in the top ten. Sequencing was done on a sample of naive CD8+ T cells sorted from blood. Receptors were obtained from a woman between 25 and 40 years old in good health. Each CDR3 is given with its conserved first and last residue. The order of the fields is J gene, D gene, clone size, V gene, CDR3 protein, CDR3 DNA. The D gene is left open where the match is weak. Clone size appears in some rows only: once, few, many, or a class for an expanded clone.

TRBJ2-7 - - TRBV13 CASSWSLGSGASYEQYF TGTGCCAGCAGCTGGAGCTTGGGCTCGGGGGCCTCCTACGAGCAGTACTTC
TRBJ2-7 - few TRBV29-1 CSVFDSYEQYF TGCAGCGTTTTCGACTCCTACGAGCAGTACTTC
TRBJ1-1 - - TRBV19 CASSTYGNTEAFF TGTGCCAGTAGTACGTATGGGAACACTGAAGCTTTCTTT
TRBJ2-2 TRBD1 - TRBV7-9 CASSYRQGNTGELFF TGTGCCAGCAGCTACCGACAGGGGAACACCGGGGAGCTGTTTTTT
TRBJ1-2 - - TRBV16 CASSPFRGYGKAMSGYTF TGTGCCAGCAGCCCTTTCCGCGGCTACGGAAAGGCAATGTCTGGCTACACCTTC
TRBJ2-3 - - TRBV28 CASSFGSADTQYF TGTGCCAGCAGTTTCGGATCGGCAGATACGCAGTATTTT
TRBJ2-7 - - TRBV4-1 CASSQEFSGEQYF TGCGCCAGCAGCCAAGAATTTTCTGGCGAGCAGTACTTC
TRBJ2-3 - once TRBV11-2 CASSLLADTQYF TGTGCCAGCAGCTTATTGGCAGATACGCAGTATTTT
TRBJ2-1 - - TRBV9 CASSVEEVGFGNEQFF TGTGCCAGCAGCGTAGAAGAAGTCGGGTTTGGGAATGAGCAGTTCTTC
TRBJ2-1 TRBD2 - TRBV7-6 CASSLDVGRAPSYNEQFF TGTGCCAGCAGCTTAGACGTCGGGAGGGCCCCCTCCTACAATGAGCAGTTCTTC
TRBJ1-2 - - TRBV5-4 CASSNRNGRYGYTF TGTGCCAGCAGCAACCGAAATGGGAGATATGGCTACACCTTC
TRBJ1-1 - - TRBV5-4 CASSLWGSMNTEAFF TGTGCCAGCAGCTTATGGGGGTCAATGAACACTGAAGCTTTCTTT
TRBJ2-2 TRBD1 - TRBV5-1 CASSGSNRGVTGELFF TGCGCCAGCAGCGGATCAAACAGGGGAGTCACCGGGGAGCTGTTTTTT
TRBJ2-1 - - TRBV7-6 CASSLRGFATDEQFF TGTGCCAGCAGCTTACGGGGGTTCGCGACCGATGAGCAGTTCTTC
TRBJ2-3 - - TRBV13 CASSSGLTDTQYF TGTGCCAGCAGCTCGGGGTTGACAGATACGCAGTATTTT
TRBJ2-3 TRBD2 - TRBV19 CASSIGAGLRTDTQYF TGTGCCAGTAGTATCGGAGCGGGACTCAGGACAGATACGCAGTATTTT
TRBJ1-2 - - TRBV27 CASSFSPNYGYTF TGTGCCAGCAGTTTCAGCCCGAACTATGGCTACACCTTC
TRBJ2-1 - - TRBV14 CASSHSTGGAYNEQFF TGTGCCAGCAGCCATTCGACAGGAGGGGCCTACAATGAGCAGTTCTTC
TRBJ1-4 - - TRBV13 CASSLGGTATNEKLFF TGTGCCAGCAGTTTAGGGGGGACCGCAACTAATGAAAAACTGTTTTTT
TRBJ2-2 TRBD2 - TRBV4-1 CASSQVGGYGGSTGELFF TGCGCCAGCAGCCAAGTGGGGGGGTACGGAGGTTCCACCGGGGAGCTGTTTTTT
TRBJ2-2 - - TRBV10-3 CASLRDVNTGELFF TGTGCCAGCCTCCGGGACGTGAACACCGGGGAGCTGTTTTTT
TRBJ1-5 - - TRBV19 CASSVIPGPDQPQHF TGTGCCAGTAGTGTCATTCCGGGGCCGGATCAGCCCCAGCATTTT
TRBJ2-3 TRBD1 - TRBV15 CATSSPSQDRGTYYTQYF TGTGCCACCAGCAGCCCGTCTCAAGACAGGGGGACCTACTATACGCAGTATTTT
TRBJ2-7 - - TRBV7-9 CASSLGGGRAYEQYF TGTGCCAGCAGCTTGGGAGGGGGCAGGGCCTACGAGCAGTACTTC
TRBJ1-2 - - TRBV7-6 CASSLEGGDPNYGYTF TGTGCCAGCAGCTTAGAGGGCGGAGACCCAAACTATGGCTACACCTTC
TRBJ2-1 TRBD1 - TRBV28 CASSIPPGGFNEQFF TGTGCCAGCAGTATCCCCCCAGGGGGCTTTAATGAGCAGTTCTTC
TRBJ2-7 TRBD2 - TRBV10-3 CAISETSGSSYEQYF TGTGCCATCAGTGAAACTAGCGGGAGCAGCTACGAGCAGTACTTC
TRBJ2-2 - - TRBV4-1 CASSQGTFSGELFF TGCGCCAGCAGCCAAGGGACGTTCTCGGGGGAGCTGTTTTTT
TRBJ1-5 - - TRBV19 CASRSKGGLNQPQHF TGTGCCAGTAGATCGAAAGGCGGGCTCAATCAGCCCCAGCATTTT
TRBJ2-2 TRBD1 - TRBV29-1 CSVVGQTTGELFF TGCAGCGTCGTGGGACAGACAACCGGGGAGCTGTTTTTT
TRBJ2-7 TRBD1 - TRBV28 CASSLPGQGVHEQYF TGTGCCAGCAGTTTACCTGGACAGGGGGTCCACGAGCAGTACTTC
TRBJ2-1 - - TRBV9 CASSVGSGGGDEQFF TGTGCCAGCAGCGTAGGTTCTGGGGGCGGGGATGAGCAGTTCTTC
TRBJ2-5 TRBD2 - TRBV29-1 CSVGTSGVVGQETQYF TGCAGCGTCGGGACTAGCGGGGTAGTCGGCCAAGAGACCCAGTACTTC
TRBJ2-7 TRBD2 - TRBV27 CASSSGSNSYEQYF TGTGCCAGCAGTAGCGGGAGCAACTCCTACGAGCAGTACTTC
TRBJ2-7 TRBD2 once TRBV7-9 CASSDGTSGRTRSRQYF TGTGCCAGCAGCGACGGGACTAGCGGGAGGACCCGGTCAAGGCAGTACTTC
TRBJ2-2 - - TRBV29-1 CSVEAPDSNTGELFF TGCAGCGTTGAAGCGCCGGACTCGAACACCGGGGAGCTGTTTTTT
TRBJ2-1 - - TRBV4-1 CASSQEVSPTYNEQFF TGCGCCAGCAGCCAAGAAGTGAGTCCAACCTACAATGAGCAGTTCTTC
TRBJ2-3 - - TRBV6-9 CASPPGVHTDTQYF TGTGCCAGCCCCCCCGGGGTTCACACAGATACGCAGTATTTT
TRBJ2-2 - - TRBV11-2 CASSLHGELFF TGTGCCAGCAGCTTACACGGGGAGCTGTTTTTT
TRBJ1-4 - - TRBV5-6 CASSLSVGRANEKLFF TGTGCCAGCAGCTTGAGCGTCGGGAGGGCTAATGAAAAACTGTTTTTT
TRBJ1-1 - - TRBV11-2 CASSLAGTRTLNTEAFF TGTGCCAGCAGCTTGGCGGGAACCCGGACATTGAACACTGAAGCTTTCTTT
TRBJ1-2 TRBD1 - TRBV25-1 CASNRTGTGYGYTF TGTGCCAGCAATAGAACCGGGACAGGGTATGGCTACACCTTC
TRBJ2-7 - - TRBV9 CASSVEPPGEQYF TGTGCCAGCAGCGTAGAACCCCCAGGCGAGCAGTACTTC
TRBJ2-3 - - TRBV27 CASSSSSHTQYF TGTGCCAGCAGCTCCTCTTCACATACGCAGTATTTT
TRBJ2-5 TRBD2 - TRBV11-3 CASSSGGQQETQYF TGTGCCAGCAGTAGCGGGGGCCAACAAGAGACCCAGTACTTC
TRBJ2-2 - - TRBV9 CASSPPGGSYTGELFF TGTGCCAGCAGCCCGCCTGGAGGGAGTTACACCGGGGAGCTGTTTTTT
TRBJ2-3 - - TRBV6-5 CASTRGGTDTQYF TGTGCCAGCACTAGAGGAGGCACAGATACGCAGTATTTT
TRBJ1-5 - - TRBV6-1 CASSPVGSNQPQHF TGTGCCAGCAGTCCGGTAGGGAGCAATCAGCCCCAGCATTTT